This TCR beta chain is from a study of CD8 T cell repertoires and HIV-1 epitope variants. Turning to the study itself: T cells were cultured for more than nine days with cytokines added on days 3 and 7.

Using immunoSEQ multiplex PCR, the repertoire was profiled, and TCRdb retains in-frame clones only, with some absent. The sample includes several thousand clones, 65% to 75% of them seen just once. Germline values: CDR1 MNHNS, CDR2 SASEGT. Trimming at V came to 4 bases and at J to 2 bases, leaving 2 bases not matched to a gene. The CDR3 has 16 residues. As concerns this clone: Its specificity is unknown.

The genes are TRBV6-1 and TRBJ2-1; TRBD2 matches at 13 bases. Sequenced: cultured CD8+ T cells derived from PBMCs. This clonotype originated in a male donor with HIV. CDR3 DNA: TGTGCCAGCAGTGTTGGGACTAGCGGGACCTACAATGAGCAGTTCTTC. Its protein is CASSVGTSGTYNEQFF.